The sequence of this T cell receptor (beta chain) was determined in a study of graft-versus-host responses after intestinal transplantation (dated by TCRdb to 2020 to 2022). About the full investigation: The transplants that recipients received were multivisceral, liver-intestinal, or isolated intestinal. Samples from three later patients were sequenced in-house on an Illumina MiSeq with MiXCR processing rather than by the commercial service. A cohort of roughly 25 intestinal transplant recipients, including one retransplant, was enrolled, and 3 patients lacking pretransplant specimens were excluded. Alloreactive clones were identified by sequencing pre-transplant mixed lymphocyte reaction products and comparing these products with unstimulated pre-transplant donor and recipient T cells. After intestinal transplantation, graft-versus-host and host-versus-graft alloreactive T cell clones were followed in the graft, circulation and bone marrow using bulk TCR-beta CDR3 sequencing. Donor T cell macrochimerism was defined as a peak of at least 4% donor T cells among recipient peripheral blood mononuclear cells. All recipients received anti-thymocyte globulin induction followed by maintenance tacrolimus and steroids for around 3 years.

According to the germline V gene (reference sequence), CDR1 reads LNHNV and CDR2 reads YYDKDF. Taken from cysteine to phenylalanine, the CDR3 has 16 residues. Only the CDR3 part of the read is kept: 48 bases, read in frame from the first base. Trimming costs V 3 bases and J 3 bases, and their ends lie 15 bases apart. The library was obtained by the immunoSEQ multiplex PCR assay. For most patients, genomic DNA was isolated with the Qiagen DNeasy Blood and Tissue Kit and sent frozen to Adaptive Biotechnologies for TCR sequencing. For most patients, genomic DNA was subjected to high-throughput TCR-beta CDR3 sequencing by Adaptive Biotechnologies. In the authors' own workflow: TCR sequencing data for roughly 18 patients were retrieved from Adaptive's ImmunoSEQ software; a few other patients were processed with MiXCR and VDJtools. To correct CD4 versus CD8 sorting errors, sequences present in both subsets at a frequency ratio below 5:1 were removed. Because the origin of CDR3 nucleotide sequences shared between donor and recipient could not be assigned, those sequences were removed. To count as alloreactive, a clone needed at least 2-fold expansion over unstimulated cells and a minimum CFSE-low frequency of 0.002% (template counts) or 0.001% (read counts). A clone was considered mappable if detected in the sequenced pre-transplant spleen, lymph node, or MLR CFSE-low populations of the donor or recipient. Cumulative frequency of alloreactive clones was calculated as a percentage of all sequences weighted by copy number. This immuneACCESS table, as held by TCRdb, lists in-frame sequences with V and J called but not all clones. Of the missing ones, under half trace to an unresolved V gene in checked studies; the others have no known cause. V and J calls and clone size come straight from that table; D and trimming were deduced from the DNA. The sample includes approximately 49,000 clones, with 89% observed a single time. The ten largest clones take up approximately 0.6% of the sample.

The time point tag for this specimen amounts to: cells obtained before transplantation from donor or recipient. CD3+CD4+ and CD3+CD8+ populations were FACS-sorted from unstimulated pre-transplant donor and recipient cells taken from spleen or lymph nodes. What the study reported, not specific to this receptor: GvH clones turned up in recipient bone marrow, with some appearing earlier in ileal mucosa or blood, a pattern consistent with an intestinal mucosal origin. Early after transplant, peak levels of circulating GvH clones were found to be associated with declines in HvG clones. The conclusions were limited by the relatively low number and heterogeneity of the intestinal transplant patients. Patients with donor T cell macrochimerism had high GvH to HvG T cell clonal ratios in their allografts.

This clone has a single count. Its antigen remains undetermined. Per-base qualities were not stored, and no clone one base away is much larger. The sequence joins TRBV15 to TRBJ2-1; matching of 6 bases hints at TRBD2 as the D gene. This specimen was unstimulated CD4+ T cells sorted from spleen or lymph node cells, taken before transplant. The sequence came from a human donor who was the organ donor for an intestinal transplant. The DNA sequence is TGTGCCACCAGCAGTGGTCTAGCGAGAAACTACAATGAGCAGTTCTTC. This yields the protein CATSSGLARNYNEQFF.